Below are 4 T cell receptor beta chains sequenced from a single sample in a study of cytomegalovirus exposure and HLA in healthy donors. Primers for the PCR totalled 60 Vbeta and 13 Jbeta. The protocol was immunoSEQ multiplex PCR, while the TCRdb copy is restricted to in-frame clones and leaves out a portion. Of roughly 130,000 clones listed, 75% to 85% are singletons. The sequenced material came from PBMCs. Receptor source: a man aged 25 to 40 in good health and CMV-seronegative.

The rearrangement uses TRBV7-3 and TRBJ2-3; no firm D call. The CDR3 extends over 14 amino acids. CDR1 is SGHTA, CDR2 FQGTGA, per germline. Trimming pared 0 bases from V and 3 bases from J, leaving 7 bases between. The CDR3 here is CASSLTPGTDTQYF. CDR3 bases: TGTGCCAGCAGCTTAACACCCGGTACAGATACGCAGTATTTT. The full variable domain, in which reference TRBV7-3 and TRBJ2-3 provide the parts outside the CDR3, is GAGVSQTPSNKVTEKGKYVELRCDPISGHTALYWYRQSLGQGPEFLIYFQGTGAADDSGLPNDRFFAVRPEGSVSTLKIQRTERGDSAVYLCASSLTPGTDTQYFGPGTRLTVL.

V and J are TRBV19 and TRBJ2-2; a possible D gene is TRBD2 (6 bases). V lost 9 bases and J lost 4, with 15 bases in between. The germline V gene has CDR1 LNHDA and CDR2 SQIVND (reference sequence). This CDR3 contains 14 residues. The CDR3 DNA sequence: TGTGCCAGCCAACGGGAGTTCGGCACCGGGGAGCTGTTTTTT. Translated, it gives CASQREFGTGELFF.

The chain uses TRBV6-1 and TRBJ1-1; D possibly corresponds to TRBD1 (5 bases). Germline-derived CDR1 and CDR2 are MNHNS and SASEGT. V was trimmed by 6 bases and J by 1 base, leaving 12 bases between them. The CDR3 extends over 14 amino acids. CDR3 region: CASRRTRGNTEAFF. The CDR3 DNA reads TGTGCCAGCAGGCGGACAAGAGGGAACACTGAAGCTTTCTTT.

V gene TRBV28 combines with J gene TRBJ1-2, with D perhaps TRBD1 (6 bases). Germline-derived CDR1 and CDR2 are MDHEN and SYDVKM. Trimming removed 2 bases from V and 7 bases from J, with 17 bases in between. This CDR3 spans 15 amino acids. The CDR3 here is CASSLHGDTAGGYTF. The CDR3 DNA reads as TGTGCCAGCAGTTTACACGGGGACACTGCAGGTGGCTACACCTTC.